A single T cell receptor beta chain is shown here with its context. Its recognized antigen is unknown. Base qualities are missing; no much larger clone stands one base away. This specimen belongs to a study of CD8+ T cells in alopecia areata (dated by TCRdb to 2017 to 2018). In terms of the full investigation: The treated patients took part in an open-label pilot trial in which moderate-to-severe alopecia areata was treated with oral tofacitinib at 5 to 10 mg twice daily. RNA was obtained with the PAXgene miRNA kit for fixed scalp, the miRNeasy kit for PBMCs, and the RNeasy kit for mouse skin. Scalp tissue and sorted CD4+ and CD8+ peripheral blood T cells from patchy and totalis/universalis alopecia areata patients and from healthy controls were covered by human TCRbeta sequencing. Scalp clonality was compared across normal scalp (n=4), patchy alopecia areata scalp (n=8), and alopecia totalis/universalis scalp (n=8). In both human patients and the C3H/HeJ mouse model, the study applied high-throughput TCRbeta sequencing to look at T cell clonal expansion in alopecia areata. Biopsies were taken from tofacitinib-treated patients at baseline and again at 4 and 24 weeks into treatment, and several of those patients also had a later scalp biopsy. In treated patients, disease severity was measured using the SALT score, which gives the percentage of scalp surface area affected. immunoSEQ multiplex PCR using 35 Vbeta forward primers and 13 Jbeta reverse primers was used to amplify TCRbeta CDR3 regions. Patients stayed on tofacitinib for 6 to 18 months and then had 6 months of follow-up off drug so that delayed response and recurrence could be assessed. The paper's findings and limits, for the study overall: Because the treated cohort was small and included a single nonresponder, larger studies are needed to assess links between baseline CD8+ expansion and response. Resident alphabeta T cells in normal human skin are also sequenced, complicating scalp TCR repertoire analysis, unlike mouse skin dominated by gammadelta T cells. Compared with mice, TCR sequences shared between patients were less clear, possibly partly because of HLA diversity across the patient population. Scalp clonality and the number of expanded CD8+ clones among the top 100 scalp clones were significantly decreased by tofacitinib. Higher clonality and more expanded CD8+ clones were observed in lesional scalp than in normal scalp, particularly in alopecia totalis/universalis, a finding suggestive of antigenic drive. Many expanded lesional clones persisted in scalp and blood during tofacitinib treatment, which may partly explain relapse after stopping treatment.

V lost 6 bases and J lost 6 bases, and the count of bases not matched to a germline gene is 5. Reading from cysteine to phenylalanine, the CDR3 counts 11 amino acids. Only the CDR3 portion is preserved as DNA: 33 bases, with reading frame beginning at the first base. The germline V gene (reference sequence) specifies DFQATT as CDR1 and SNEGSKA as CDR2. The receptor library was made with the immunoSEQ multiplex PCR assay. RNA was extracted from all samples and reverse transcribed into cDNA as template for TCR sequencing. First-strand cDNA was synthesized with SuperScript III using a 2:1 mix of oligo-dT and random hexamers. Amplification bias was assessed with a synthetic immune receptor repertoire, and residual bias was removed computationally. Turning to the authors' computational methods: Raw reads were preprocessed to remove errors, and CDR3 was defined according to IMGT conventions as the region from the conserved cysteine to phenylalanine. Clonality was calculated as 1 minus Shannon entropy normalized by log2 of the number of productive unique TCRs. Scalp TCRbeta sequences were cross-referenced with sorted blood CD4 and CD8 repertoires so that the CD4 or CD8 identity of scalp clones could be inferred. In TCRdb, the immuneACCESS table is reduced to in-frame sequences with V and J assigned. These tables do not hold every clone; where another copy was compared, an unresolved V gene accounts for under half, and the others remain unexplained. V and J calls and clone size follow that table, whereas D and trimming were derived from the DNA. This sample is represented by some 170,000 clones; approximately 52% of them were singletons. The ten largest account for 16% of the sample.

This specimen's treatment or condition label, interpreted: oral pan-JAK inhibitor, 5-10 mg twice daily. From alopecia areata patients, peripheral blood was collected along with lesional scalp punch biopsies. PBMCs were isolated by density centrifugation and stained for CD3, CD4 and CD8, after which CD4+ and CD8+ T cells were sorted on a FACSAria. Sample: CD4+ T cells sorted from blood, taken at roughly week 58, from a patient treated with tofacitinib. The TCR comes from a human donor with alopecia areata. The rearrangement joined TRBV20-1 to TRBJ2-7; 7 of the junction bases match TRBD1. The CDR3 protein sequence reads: CSATTGVEQYF. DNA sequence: TGCAGTGCAACCACAGGGGTCGAGCAGTACTTC.